What follows describes a single T cell receptor (beta chain). Its antigen is not identified. The record originates from a study of cytomegalovirus exposure and HLA in healthy donors. Overall study: Most donors, roughly 84% of 398 genotyped, fell in the Caucasian-associated ancestry cluster.

Study findings and constraints: Researchers counted approximately 160 TCR beta chains as cytomegalovirus-associated. What was likely a sequencing artifact was a cluster of highly shared sequence variants. Later, an analysis showed that TCR beta chains associated with HLA were more clonally expanded than others that were equally common.

Primers included in the PCR were 60 Vbeta and 13 Jbeta primers. Clones were sequenced by immunoSEQ multiplex PCR, and TCRdb holds only the in-frame ones, with some missing. The table shows 80,000 to 90,000 clones, with around 80% occurring only once. Germline CDR1 is SGHTA and CDR2 is FQGTGA. The CDR3 totals 15 residues. The V end lost 4 bases, the J end lost 4 bases, and 16 bases lay between the germline ends. The chain joins TRBV7-3 to TRBJ2-5, with D perhaps TRBD1 (5 bases). Specimen: PBMCs. This sequence was found in a man aged 35 to 55 in good health and CMV-seronegative. The CDR3 DNA is TGTGCCAGCAGCTCCCTGGGCCAGGGTGGAGAGACCCAGTACTTC. Its protein is CASSSLGQGGETQYF.